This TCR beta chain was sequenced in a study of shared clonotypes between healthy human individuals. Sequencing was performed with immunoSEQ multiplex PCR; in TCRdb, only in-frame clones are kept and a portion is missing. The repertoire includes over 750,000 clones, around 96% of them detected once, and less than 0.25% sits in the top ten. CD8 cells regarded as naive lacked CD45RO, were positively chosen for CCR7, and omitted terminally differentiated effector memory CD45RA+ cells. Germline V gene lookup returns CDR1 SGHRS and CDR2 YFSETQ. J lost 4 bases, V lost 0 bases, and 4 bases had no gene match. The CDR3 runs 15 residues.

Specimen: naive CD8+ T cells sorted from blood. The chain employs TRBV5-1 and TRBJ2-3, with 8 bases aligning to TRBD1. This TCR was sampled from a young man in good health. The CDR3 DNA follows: TGCGCCAGCAGCTTGGGACAGGGGTTAGCAGATACGCAGTATTTT. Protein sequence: CASSLGQGLADTQYF.